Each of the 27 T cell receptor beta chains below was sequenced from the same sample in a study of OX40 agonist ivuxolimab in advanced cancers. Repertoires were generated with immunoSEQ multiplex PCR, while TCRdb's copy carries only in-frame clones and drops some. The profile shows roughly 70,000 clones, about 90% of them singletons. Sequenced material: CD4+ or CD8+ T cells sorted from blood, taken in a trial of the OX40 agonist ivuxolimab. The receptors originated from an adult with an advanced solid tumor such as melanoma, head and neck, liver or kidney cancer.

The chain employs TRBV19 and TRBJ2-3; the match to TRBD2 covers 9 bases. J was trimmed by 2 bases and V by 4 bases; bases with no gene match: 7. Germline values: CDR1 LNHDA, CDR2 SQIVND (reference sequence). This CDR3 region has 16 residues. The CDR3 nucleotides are TGTGCCAGTAGTACTCCCACTAGCGGGCTCACAGATACGCAGTATTTT. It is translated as CASSTPTSGLTDTQYF.

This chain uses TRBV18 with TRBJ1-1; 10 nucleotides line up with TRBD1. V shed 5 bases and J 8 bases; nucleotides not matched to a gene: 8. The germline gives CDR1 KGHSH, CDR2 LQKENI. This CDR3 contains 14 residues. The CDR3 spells CASSSDRGPFEAFF. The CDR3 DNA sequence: TGTGCCAGCTCATCAGACAGGGGGCCTTTCGAAGCTTTCTTT. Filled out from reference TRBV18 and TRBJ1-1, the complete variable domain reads NAGVMQNPRHLVRRRGQEARLRCSPMKGHSHVYWYRQLPEEGLKFMVYLQKENIIDESGMPKERFSAEFPKEGPSILRIQQVVRGDSAAYFCASSSDRGPFEAFFGQGTRLTVV.

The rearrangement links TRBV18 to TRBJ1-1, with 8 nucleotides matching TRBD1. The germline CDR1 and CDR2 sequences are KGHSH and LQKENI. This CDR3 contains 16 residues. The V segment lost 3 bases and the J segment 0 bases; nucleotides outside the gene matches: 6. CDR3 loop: CASSPQGAVLNTEAFF. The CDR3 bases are TGTGCCAGCTCACCCCAGGGGGCGGTTTTGAACACTGAAGCTTTCTTT.

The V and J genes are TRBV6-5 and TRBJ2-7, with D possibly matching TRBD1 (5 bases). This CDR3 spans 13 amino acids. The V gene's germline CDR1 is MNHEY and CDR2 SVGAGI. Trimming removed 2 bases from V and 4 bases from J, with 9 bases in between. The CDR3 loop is CASSYRQQYEQYF. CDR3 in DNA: TGTGCCAGCAGTTACCGACAGCAGTACGAGCAGTACTTC.

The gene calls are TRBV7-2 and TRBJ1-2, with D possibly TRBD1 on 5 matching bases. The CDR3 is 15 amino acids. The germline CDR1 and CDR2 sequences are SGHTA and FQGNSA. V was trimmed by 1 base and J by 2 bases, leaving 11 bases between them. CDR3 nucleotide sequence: TGTGCCAGCAGCTTAGACCGCCGACAGAACTATGGCTACACCTTC. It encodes CASSLDRRQNYGYTF.

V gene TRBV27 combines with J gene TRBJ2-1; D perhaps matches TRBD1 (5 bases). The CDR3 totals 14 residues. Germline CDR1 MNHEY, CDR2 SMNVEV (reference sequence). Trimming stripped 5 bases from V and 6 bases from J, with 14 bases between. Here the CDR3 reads CASSPPGAGNEQFF. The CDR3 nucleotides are TGTGCCAGCAGTCCCCCTGGGGCTGGCAATGAGCAGTTCTTC.

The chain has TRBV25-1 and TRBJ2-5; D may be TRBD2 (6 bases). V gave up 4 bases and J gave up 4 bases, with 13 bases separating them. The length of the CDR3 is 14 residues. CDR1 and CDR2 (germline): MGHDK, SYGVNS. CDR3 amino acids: CASSAAGTGETQYF. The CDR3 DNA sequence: TGTGCCAGCAGTGCTGCAGGGACTGGAGAGACCCAGTACTTC.

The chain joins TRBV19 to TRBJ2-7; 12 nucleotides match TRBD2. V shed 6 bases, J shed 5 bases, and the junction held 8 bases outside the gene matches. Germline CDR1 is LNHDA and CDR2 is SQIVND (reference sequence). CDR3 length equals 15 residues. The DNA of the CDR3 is TGTGCCAGTAGACCAGGACTAGCGGGAATAAACGAGCAGTACTTC. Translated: CASRPGLAGINEQYF. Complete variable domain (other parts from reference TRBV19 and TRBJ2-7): DGGITQSPKYLFRKEGQNVTLSCEQNLNHDAMYWYRQDPGQGLRLIYYSQIVNDFQKGDIAEGYSVSREKKESFPLTVTSAQKNPTAFYLCASRPGLAGINEQYFGPGTRLTVT.

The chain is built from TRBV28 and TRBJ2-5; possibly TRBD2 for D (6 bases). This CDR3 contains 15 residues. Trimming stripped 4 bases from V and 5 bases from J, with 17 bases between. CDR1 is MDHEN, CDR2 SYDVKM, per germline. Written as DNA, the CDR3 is TGTGCCAGCAGTTCCCCCCGGGAGCGCCCGGAGACCCAGTACTTC. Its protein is CASSSPRERPETQYF.

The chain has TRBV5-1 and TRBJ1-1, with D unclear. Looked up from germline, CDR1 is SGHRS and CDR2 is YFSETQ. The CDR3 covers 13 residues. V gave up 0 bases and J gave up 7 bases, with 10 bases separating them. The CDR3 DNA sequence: TGCGCCAGCAGCTTGGGAGAGTACGGTGAAGCTTTCTTT. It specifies CASSLGEYGEAFF.

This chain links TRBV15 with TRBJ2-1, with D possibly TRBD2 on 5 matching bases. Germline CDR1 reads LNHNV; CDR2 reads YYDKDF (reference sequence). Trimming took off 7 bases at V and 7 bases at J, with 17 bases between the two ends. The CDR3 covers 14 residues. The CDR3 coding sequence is TGTGCCACCACCGGGGTCGCGACGGGGAATGAGCAGTTCTTC. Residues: CATTGVATGNEQFF.

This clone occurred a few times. This chain's CDR3 is CASRARNTGELFF. The CDR3 nucleotides are TGTGCCAGCAGAGCCAGGAACACCGGGGAGCTGTTTTTT. The gene calls are TRBV7-3 and TRBJ2-2; D gene ambiguous. The germline gives CDR1 SGHTA, CDR2 FQGTGA. The CDR3 has 13 residues. Between the trimmed V and J ends, which lost 6 bases and 1 base, there was a span of 6 bases.

CDR3 loop: CASSTPGLAGAETQYF. DNA for the CDR3: TGTGCCAGTAGTACCCCGGGACTAGCGGGAGCGGAGACCCAGTACTTC. The genes are TRBV19 and TRBJ2-5; the match to TRBD2 covers 14 bases. Germline V gene lookup returns CDR1 LNHDA and CDR2 SQIVND (reference sequence). V was clipped by 4 bases and J by 5 bases; unmatched bases: 6. This CDR3 is 16 amino acids long.

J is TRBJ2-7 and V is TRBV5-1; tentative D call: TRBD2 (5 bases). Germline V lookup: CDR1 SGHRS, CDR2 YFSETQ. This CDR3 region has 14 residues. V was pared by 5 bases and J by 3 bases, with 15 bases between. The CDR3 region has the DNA TGCGCCAGCAGTTGGTCTAGCACTCGCTACGAGCAGTACTTC. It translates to CASSWSSTRYEQYF.

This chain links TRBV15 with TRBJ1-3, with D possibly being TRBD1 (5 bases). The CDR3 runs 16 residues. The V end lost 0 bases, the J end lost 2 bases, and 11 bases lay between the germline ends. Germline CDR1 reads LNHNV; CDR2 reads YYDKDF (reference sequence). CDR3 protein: CATSRDVVGAGNTIYF. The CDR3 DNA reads TGTGCCACCAGCAGAGATGTCGTAGGGGCTGGAAACACCATATATTTT.

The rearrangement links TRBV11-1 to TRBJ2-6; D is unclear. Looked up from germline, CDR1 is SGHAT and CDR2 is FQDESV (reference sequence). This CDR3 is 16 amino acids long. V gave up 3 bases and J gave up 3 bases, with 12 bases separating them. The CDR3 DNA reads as TGTGCCAGCAGCTTCACTGGTACCCGTGGGGCCAACGTCCTGACTTTC. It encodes CASSFTGTRGANVLTF.

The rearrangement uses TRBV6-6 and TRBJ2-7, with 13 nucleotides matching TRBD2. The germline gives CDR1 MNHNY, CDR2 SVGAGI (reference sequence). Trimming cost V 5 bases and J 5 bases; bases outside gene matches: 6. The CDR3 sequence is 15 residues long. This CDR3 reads CASSPGLAGVHEQYF. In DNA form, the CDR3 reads TGTGCCAGCAGTCCTGGACTAGCGGGAGTCCACGAGCAGTACTTC.

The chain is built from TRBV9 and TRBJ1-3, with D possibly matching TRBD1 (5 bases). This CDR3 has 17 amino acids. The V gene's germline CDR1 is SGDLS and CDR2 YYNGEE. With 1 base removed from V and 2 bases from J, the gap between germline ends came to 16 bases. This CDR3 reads CASSVTPFLGAGNTIYF. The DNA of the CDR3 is TGTGCCAGCAGCGTAACCCCTTTTTTGGGGGCTGGAAACACCATATATTTT.

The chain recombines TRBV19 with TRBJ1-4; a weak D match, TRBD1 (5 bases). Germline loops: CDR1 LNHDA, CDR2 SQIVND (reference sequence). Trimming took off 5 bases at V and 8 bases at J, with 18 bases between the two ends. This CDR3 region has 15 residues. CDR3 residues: CASSPLGPGEEKLFF. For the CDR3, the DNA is TGTGCCAGTAGTCCCCTGGGACCTGGGGAGGAAAAACTGTTTTTT.

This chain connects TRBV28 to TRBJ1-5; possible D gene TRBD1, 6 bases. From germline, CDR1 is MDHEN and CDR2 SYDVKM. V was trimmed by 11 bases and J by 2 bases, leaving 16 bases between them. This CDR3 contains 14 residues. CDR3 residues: CAVYGQIGNQPQHF. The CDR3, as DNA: TGTGCCGTCTACGGACAGATTGGCAATCAGCCCCAGCATTTT.

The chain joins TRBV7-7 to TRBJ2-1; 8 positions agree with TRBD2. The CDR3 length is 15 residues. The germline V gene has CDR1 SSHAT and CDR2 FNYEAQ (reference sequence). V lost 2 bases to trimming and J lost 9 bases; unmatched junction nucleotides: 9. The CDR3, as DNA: TGTGCCAGCAGCTTACAGGGACTAGGGGATGTTGAGCAGTTCTTC. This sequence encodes CASSLQGLGDVEQFF. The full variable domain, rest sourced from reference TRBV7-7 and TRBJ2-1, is GAGVSQSPRYKVTKRGQDVTLRCDPISSHATLYWYQQALGQGPEFLTYFNYEAQPDKSGLPSDRFSAERPEGSISTLTIQRTEQRDSAMYRCASSLQGLGDVEQFFGPGTRLTVL.

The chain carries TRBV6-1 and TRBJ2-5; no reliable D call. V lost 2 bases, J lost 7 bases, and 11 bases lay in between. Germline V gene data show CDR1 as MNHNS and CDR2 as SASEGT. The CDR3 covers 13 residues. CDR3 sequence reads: CASSEIGYGTQYF. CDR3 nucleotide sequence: TGTGCCAGCAGTGAAATAGGGTATGGGACCCAGTACTTC.

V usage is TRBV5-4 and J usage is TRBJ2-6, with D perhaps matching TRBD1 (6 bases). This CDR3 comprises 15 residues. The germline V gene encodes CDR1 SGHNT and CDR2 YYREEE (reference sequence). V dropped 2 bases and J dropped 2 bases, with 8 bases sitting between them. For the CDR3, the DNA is TGTGCCAGCAGCTTTCCAGGGGCTGGGGCCAACGTCCTGACTTTC. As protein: CASSFPGAGANVLTF.

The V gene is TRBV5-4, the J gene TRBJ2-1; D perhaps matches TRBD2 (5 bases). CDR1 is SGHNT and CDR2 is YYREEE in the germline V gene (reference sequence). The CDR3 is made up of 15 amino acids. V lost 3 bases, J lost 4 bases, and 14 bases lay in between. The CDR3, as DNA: TGTGCCAGCAGCTCCGACTATGCCTCGTACAATGAGCAGTTCTTC. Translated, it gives CASSSDYASYNEQFF.

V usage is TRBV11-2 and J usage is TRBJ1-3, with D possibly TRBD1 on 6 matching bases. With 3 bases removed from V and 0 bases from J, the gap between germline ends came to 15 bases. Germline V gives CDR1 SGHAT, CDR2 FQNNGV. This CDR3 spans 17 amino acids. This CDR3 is CASSFLDSPSSGNTIYF. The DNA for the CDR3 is TGTGCCAGCAGCTTCCTGGACAGCCCAAGCTCTGGAAACACCATATATTTT.

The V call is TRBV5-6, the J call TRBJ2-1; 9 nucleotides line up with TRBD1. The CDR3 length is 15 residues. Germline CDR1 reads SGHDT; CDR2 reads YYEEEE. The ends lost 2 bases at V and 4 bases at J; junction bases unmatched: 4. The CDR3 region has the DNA TGTGCCAGCAGCTTACCGGGACAGGGATACAATGAGCAGTTCTTC. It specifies CASSLPGQGYNEQFF.

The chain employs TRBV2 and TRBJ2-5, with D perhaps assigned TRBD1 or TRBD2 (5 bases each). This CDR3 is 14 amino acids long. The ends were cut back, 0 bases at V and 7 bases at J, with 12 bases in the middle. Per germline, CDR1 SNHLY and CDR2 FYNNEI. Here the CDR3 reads CASSEAIHGGTQYF. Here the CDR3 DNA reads TGTGCCAGCAGTGAAGCCATCCATGGGGGGACCCAGTACTTC.